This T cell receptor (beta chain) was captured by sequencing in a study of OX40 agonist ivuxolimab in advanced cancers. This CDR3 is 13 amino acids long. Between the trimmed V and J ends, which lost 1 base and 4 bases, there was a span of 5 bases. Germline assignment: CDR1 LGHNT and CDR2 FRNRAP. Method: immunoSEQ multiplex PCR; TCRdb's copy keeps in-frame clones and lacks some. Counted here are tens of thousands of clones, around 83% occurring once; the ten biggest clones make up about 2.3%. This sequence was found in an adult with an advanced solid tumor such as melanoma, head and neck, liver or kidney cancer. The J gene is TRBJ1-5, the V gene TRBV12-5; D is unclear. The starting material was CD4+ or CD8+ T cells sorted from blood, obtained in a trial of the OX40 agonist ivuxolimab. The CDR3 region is CASGLEENQPQHF. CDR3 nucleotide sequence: TGTGCTAGTGGTTTGGAGGAAAATCAGCCCCAGCATTTT.